This record concerns one TCR beta chain sequence. Its antigen specificity is not known. The sample holds no much larger clone one base away, and base qualities are not on file. The record originates from a study of CD8+CD57+ T cells in acquired aplastic anemia (dated by TCRdb to the late 2010s). With respect to the entire study: A mean of 3.2 ug of DNA, ranging from about 0.19 to 30 ug, was extracted from sorted CD4+ and CD8+ cells. Mean read counts for healthy donor samples were around 10 million for CD4+ cells and roughly 12 million for CD8+ cells. What the research found in general, with its limitations: Between patients and healthy controls, no significant difference in CD8+ Simpson's diversity was found (P=0.060). Around 31 CD8+ CDR3 sequences were shared between patients and controls but appeared highly expressed in patients and within their immunodominant clones.

The study deep-sequenced TCR repertoires of sorted CD4+ and CD8+ blood T cells from severe aplastic anemia patients and healthy subjects. Ficoll-Paque density gradient centrifugation was used to isolate peripheral blood mononuclear cells. CD4+ and CD8+ T cells were sorted by FACS or magnetic beads before DNA extraction. Profiling of TCR beta VDJ combinations and CDR3 sequences used genomic DNA as the template. TCR repertoire sequencing was run on an Illumina HiSeq 2000. Turning to the authors' computational methods: Repertoire assessment relied on Simpson's diversity index, CDR3 size and DJ length profiles, and TRBV/TRBJ rearrangement plots. Whichever DNA sequence was most abundant in the deep sequencing data was defined as the immunodominant clone. CDR3 amino acid sequences were screened for sharing across subjects and were compared with published repertoires and the VDJdb database. TCRdb's own reprocessing of the public reads used fastp at Q25 and MiXCR and kept productive beta chains. A single entry per CDR3 protein holds the most common genes and DNA from its merged rows. The V and J calls, along with clone size, are taken from TCRdb and not from the paper's own processing. This sample is represented by over 200,000 distinct CDR3 sequences; 61% of them were singletons. The top ten clones comprise roughly 29% of the sample.

This clonotype originated in a human donor in good health. Sequencing used sorted CD4+, CD8+, or CD8+CD57+ T cells (not recorded which) from PBMCs.

The nucleotide sequence reads TGTGCCAGTAGTACAGACGGGACAGGGTTTACTGAAGCTTTCTTT. Translated, this gives CASSTDGTGFTEAFF. The sequence joins TRBV19 to TRBJ1-1, with 9 middle bases fitting TRBD1. CDR1 and CDR2 were assigned from the germline V gene (reference sequence) as LNHDA and SQIVND. Its CDR3 holds 15 amino acids, cysteine through phenylalanine. The entry retains the CDR3 DNA only, 45 bases that are in frame from base 1. Ends trimmed: V by 4 bases, J by 5 bases; bases unmatched to a gene: 8.